These T cell receptor beta chains were read from a single sample in a study of blood T cell repertoires in COVID-19. Assay: immunoSEQ multiplex PCR; the TCRdb copy retains only in-frame clones and omits some. Of about 130,000 clones listed, 80% to 90% are singletons. Sequenced: peripheral blood. Receptor source: a woman aged 55-70 years with acute or convalescent COVID-19. Both conserved end residues are part of each CDR3. Fields, in order: D gene, J gene, V gene, clone size, CDR3 DNA, CDR3 protein. The D gene is left open where the match is weak. Some rows mark clone size as missing; the rest say once, few, many or name a class of expanded clone.

>.|TRBJ2-3|TRBV19|.
TGTGCCAGTAGTACCCTGCGGGATAACACAGATACGCAGTATTTT
CASSTLRDNTDTQYF
>.|TRBJ1-2|TRBV7-9|.
TGTGCCAGCAGCCAGCCAACAGTTAACTATGGCTACACCTTC
CASSQPTVNYGYTF
>TRBD1|TRBJ1-5|TRBV20-1|once
TGCAGTGCTAGTCCTGGACAGGGGGGTAATCAGCCCCAGCATTTT
CSASPGQGGNQPQHF
>.|TRBJ2-3|TRBV6-5|.
TGTGCCAGCTATAAGCGGGCCACAGATACGCAGTATTTT
CASYKRATDTQYF
>TRBD1|TRBJ1-5|TRBV6-9|.
TGTGCCAGCAGCCTTGCCCAGGGGGCGAGGGTCAATCAGCCCCAGCATTTT
CASSLAQGARVNQPQHF
>TRBD1|TRBJ1-1|TRBV28|.
TGTGCCAGCAGCCTCGGGACAGGGGTTACTGAAGCTTTCTTT
CASSLGTGVTEAFF
>TRBD2|TRBJ2-2|TRBV18|.
TGTGCCAGCTCACCGCATGGGACTAGCGGGACGAGCGGGGAGCTGTTTTTT
CASSPHGTSGTSGELFF
>TRBD1|TRBJ1-3|TRBV5-5|.
TGTGCCAGCAGGAGCGGGGGACAGGGAGGAAACACCATATATTTT
CASRSGGQGGNTIYF
>.|TRBJ1-2|TRBV2|.
TGTGCCAGCAGTCCCAATCCTGACCCAGGGGCCGGCTACACCTTC
CASSPNPDPGAGYTF
>.|TRBJ1-5|TRBV27|.
TGTGCCAGCAGTCCACGGGGGGGCCGTTCTAATCAGCCCCAGCATTTT
CASSPRGGRSNQPQHF
>TRBD1|TRBJ2-1|TRBV5-5|.
TGTGCCAGCAGCTGGGGACAGGGAGGAAGGAGTGAGCAGTTCTTC
CASSWGQGGRSEQFF
>TRBD2|TRBJ2-5|TRBV29-1|.
TGCAGCGTCGACCCTAGCGGGAGACTGGAGACCCAGTACTTC
CSVDPSGRLETQYF
>.|TRBJ1-4|TRBV6-5|.
TGTGCCAGCAGTTATCAGGGCTGGGGCGGGGACGAAAAACTGTTTTTT
CASSYQGWGGDEKLFF
>TRBD1|TRBJ1-1|TRBV5-4|.
TGTGCCAGCAGTAGGTTCGGGACAGAGAGATCCAACTCCCGAGAAGCTTTCTTT
CASSRFGTERSNSREAFF
>TRBD2|TRBJ2-5|TRBV5-1|.
TGCGCCAGCAGCTTTGCGGGCGGGAGCGGGGGGCAAGAGACCCAGTACTTC
CASSFAGGSGGQETQYF
>.|TRBJ2-2|TRBV9|few
TGTGCCAGCAGCGTTAATACCGGGGAGCTGTTTTTT
CASSVNTGELFF
>.|TRBJ1-2|TRBV4-2|.
TGTGCCAGCAGCCCTCGCCTCCGGGATAACTATGGCTACACCTTC
CASSPRLRDNYGYTF
>.|TRBJ1-3|TRBV9|.
TGTGCCAGCAGCGTAGTAGGTAGGAGCTCTGGAAACACCATATATTTT
CASSVVGRSSGNTIYF
>.|TRBJ1-1|TRBV2|few
TGTGCCAGCAGTGACCGGGACATTAAGCCTGAAGCTTTCTTT
CASSDRDIKPEAFF
>.|TRBJ2-1|TRBV3-1/TRBV3-2|.
TGTGCCAGCAGCCAAGTGACTCCTGGAGGCAATGAGCAGTTCTTC
CASSQVTPGGNEQFF
>TRBD1|TRBJ1-2|TRBV4-2|.
TGTGCCAGCAGCCAAGAAGGGACAGGGAGGGGCTACACCTTC
CASSQEGTGRGYTF
>TRBD2|TRBJ2-2|TRBV10-3|.
TGTGCCATCAAGGCGGGAGAGACCGGGGAGCTGTTTTTT
CAIKAGETGELFF
>.|TRBJ2-1|TRBV12-3/TRBV12-4|.
TGTGCCAGCAGTTCTGAGCCCAATGAGCAGTTCTTC
CASSSEPNEQFF
>.|TRBJ1-1|TRBV28|.
TGTGCCAGCAGTCGGGGGGACGCAGGAAAGGCCACTGAAGCTTTCTTT
CASSRGDAGKATEAFF
>.|TRBJ1-1|TRBV18|.
TGTGCCAGCTCGCTGACAGGACCGAACACTGAAGCTTTCTTT
CASSLTGPNTEAFF
>.|TRBJ1-5|TRBV7-9|few
TGTGCCAGCAGCTTAGCGGCGGATAGCAATCAGCCCCAGCATTTT
CASSLAADSNQPQHF
>TRBD2|TRBJ2-1|TRBV6-5|.
TGTGCCACCCACGAAGGCGGGAGCTCCTACAATGAGCAGTTCTTC
CATHEGGSSYNEQFF
>.|TRBJ2-1|TRBV4-1|once
TGCGCCAGCAGCCAACTTGGACTTCCCGGGAATGAGCAGTTCTTC
CASSQLGLPGNEQFF
>.|TRBJ1-5|TRBV19|.
TGTGCCAGTAGTATAGGTACGGACCGTGGAGGGCCCCAGCATTTT
CASSIGTDRGGPQHF
>TRBD1|TRBJ1-4|TRBV2|.
TGTGCCAGCAGTGGGGAGGGACAGGGGGGAGAAAAACTGTTTTTT
CASSGEGQGGEKLFF
>TRBD2|TRBJ2-1|TRBV11-3|.
TGTGCCAGCAGCTCGGGACTAGTAGATGAGCAGTTCTTC
CASSSGLVDEQFF
>TRBD2|TRBJ2-3|TRBV29-1|.
TGCAGCGTCGCCCAGCGGGAGTCAGATACGCAGTATTTT
CSVAQRESDTQYF
>.|TRBJ2-2|TRBV7-8|.
TGTGCCAGCCGAAGGGGGTCAGAAACCGGGGAGCTGTTTTTT
CASRRGSETGELFF
>.|TRBJ2-3|TRBV5-1|once
TGCGCCAGCAGCTTCATCAGGCCCGTGAGCACAGATACGCAGTATTTT
CASSFIRPVSTDTQYF
>.|TRBJ2-2|TRBV7-9|once
TGTGCCAGCAGCAGAAACTCCGGGGAGCTGTTTTTT
CASSRNSGELFF
>TRBD1|TRBJ1-6|TRBV19|.
TGTGCCAGTAGTATCTGGGACAGGGTTGGGAATTCACCCCTCCACTTT
CASSIWDRVGNSPLHF
>.|TRBJ2-1|TRBV6-6|.
TGTGCCAGCAGTCCCCGAGTGGGGCATACGACCCGTATAAATGAGCAGTTCTTC
CASSPRVGHTTRINEQFF
>.|TRBJ1-2|TRBV5-6|.
TGTGCCAGCAGTTCCTATCTGCAACCGATCTCCGGTGGCTACACCTTC
CASSSYLQPISGGYTF
>TRBD2|TRBJ2-1|TRBV2|.
TGTGCCAGCAGTGAAGCCGGACTAGCGGGGAATGAGCAGTTCTTC
CASSEAGLAGNEQFF
>TRBD2|TRBJ2-1|TRBV6-5|.
TGTGCCACCGAAAGCGGGAGCTCCTACAATGAGCAGTTCTTC
CATESGSSYNEQFF
>TRBD1|TRBJ1-1|TRBV19|.
TGTGCCAGTAGTATGATCCCGTCGACAGGGCGAACTGAAGCTTTCTTT
CASSMIPSTGRTEAFF
>.|TRBJ1-3|TRBV5-1|.
TGCGCCAGCAGCCGGGAGGGGGTTAACTCTGGAAACACCATATATTTT
CASSREGVNSGNTIYF
>TRBD2|TRBJ2-5|TRBV2|.
TGTGCCAGCAGCGCGGGGGGAGCGGAGACCCAGTACTTC
CASSAGGAETQYF